These T cell receptor beta chains were read from a single sample in a study of blood T cells in healthy people across ages. TCRdb re-derived calls from the 5' RACE reads in MiXCR, one entry per CDR3 protein. In the table there are 450,000 to 700,000 distinct CDR3 sequences, roughly a quarter of which are singletons. Material: blood. Source of these receptors: a woman aged 70-85 years in good health. Each CDR3 is given with its conserved first and last residue. D genes are given only for firm matches. The size field is filled for only some rows; it gives once, few, many or a size class.

size,J,V,D,CDR3,DNA
once,TRBJ2-1,TRBV7-2,TRBD2,CASSPRAGGQYSYNEQFF,TGTGCCAGCAGCCCCCGGGCGGGGGGCCAATATTCTTACAATGAGCAGTTCTTC
-,TRBJ1-4,TRBV12-3/TRBV12-4,-,CASSFTGANEKLFF,TGTGCCAGCAGTTTCACCGGGGCTAATGAAAAACTGTTTTTT
-,TRBJ2-7,TRBV18,-,CASSPPGRTEAYEQYF,TGTGCCAGCTCACCACCGGGTCGGACTGAGGCGTACGAGCAGTACTTC
few,TRBJ2-3,TRBV29-1,TRBD2,CSIPRSLAGLRDTQYF,TGCAGCATCCCGAGATCCCTAGCGGGTCTAAGAGATACGCAGTATTTT
-,TRBJ2-1,TRBV6-6,TRBD2,CASSYLSGNNEQFF,TGTGCCAGCAGTTACCTTAGCGGGAACAATGAGCAGTTCTTC
-,TRBJ2-3,TRBV5-1,TRBD2,CASSLPSGSTDTQYF,TGCGCCAGCAGCCTCCCTAGCGGTAGCACAGATACGCAGTATTTT
-,TRBJ2-1,TRBV11-1,TRBD2,CASSQPSGGADEQFF,TGTGCCAGCAGCCAGCCTAGCGGGGGGGCCGATGAGCAGTTCTTC
few,TRBJ2-5,TRBV5-1,-,CASSGPSFGIETQYF,TGCGCCAGCAGTGGCCCTTCCTTTGGGATAGAGACCCAGTACTTC
few,TRBJ2-2,TRBV6-2/TRBV6-3,-,CASTGVNTGELFF,TGTGCCAGCACAGGGGTAAACACCGGGGAGCTGTTTTTT
few,TRBJ2-1,TRBV4-3,TRBD2,CASSQDMGGTEQFF,TGCGCCAGCAGCCAAGATATGGGGGGGACTGAGCAGTTCTTC
few,TRBJ2-1,TRBV30,TRBD2,CACPSSGGYNEQFF,TGTGCCTGCCCCTCTAGCGGGGGCTACAATGAGCAGTTCTTC
many,TRBJ1-2,TRBV20-1,-,CSAPVLSYGYTF,TGCAGTGCTCCCGTCCTATCCTATGGCTACACCTTC
-,TRBJ2-7,TRBV7-9,-,CASSFQGGGPYEQYF,TGTGCCAGCAGCTTTCAGGGTGGAGGACCCTACGAGCAGTACTTC
-,TRBJ1-2,TRBV4-3,-,CASSQEGHLIYGYTF,TGCGCCAGCAGCCAGGAGGGACATCTGATCTATGGCTACACCTTC
-,TRBJ2-5,TRBV10-3,-,CAISESVREETQYF,TGTGCCATCAGTGAGTCTGTCAGGGAGGAGACCCAGTACTTC
few,TRBJ1-2,TRBV28,-,CASSHNGGIYYGYTF,TGTGCCAGCAGTCACAACGGGGGCATCTACTATGGCTACACCTTC
-,TRBJ1-5,TRBV12-3/TRBV12-4,-,CASRQGYQPQHF,TGTGCCAGCAGACAGGGTTATCAGCCCCAGCATTTT
few,TRBJ2-2,TRBV6-1,TRBD1,CASLGRPGQATSGELFF,TGTGCCAGTCTGGGGAGACCGGGACAGGCAACCTCGGGGGAGCTGTTTTTT
-,TRBJ1-4,TRBV11-2,TRBD1,CASSSYRGATNEKLFF,TGTGCCAGCAGCTCGTACAGGGGTGCAACTAATGAAAAACTGTTTTTT
-,TRBJ2-1,TRBV6-5,-,CASMKSNNEQFF,TGTGCCAGCATGAAATCAAACAATGAGCAGTTCTTC
few,TRBJ2-5,TRBV20-1,-,CSARSLAVKETQYF,TGCAGTGCTAGGTCTCTAGCAGTAAAAGAGACCCAGTACTTC
-,TRBJ2-1,TRBV6-2/TRBV6-3,TRBD2,CASRGAGGPSEQFF,TGTGCCAGCAGGGGAGCGGGGGGGCCGTCTGAGCAGTTCTTC
few,TRBJ1-2,TRBV2,-,CASREGLNHGYTF,TGTGCCAGCAGGGAAGGCTTGAACCATGGCTACACCTTC
-,TRBJ2-4,TRBV7-8,TRBD2,CASSLGRGGPNIQYF,TGTGCCAGCAGCTTAGGGCGGGGGGGCCCCAACATTCAGTACTTC
-,TRBJ2-3,TRBV7-8,-,CASSLGGWGTDTQYF,TGTGCCAGCAGCTTAGGAGGGTGGGGCACAGATACGCAGTATTTT
few,TRBJ2-5,TRBV20-1,TRBD2,CSARPGTSLQETQYF,TGCAGTGCTAGGCCAGGGACTAGCCTACAAGAGACCCAGTACTTC
-,TRBJ1-4,TRBV15,-,CATSRDWEGVSSEKLFF,TGTGCCACCAGCAGAGATTGGGAGGGGGTATCTAGTGAAAAACTGTTTTTT
-,TRBJ1-4,TRBV6-5,-,CASSYGGGSEKLFF,TGTGCCAGCAGTTACGGCGGTGGATCTGAAAAACTGTTTTTT
-,TRBJ2-4,TRBV18,-,CASSLSFSGAKNIQYF,TGTGCCAGCTCACTCTCCTTCTCTGGGGCCAAAAACATTCAGTACTTC
few,TRBJ1-4,TRBV7-8,-,CASSFMDEKLFF,TGTGCCAGCAGCTTCATGGATGAAAAACTGTTTTTT
-,TRBJ1-1,TRBV18,TRBD1,CASSPLTGVNTEAFF,TGTGCCAGCTCACCCCTGACAGGGGTGAACACTGAAGCTTTCTTT
-,TRBJ2-7,TRBV10-3,TRBD2,CAINAGTSLSYEQYF,TGTGCCATCAACGCCGGGACTAGCTTGTCCTACGAGCAGTACTTC
few,TRBJ1-4,TRBV7-2,TRBD1,CASSSQNRGWNEKLFF,TGTGCCAGCAGCTCCCAGAACAGGGGGTGGAATGAAAAACTGTTTTTT
-,TRBJ1-4,TRBV20-1,-,CSARVGAGREKLFF,TGCAGTGCTAGAGTCGGGGCAGGCCGCGAAAAACTGTTTTTT
-,TRBJ2-5,TRBV6-2/TRBV6-3,TRBD1,CASRTTSGGTQYF,TGTGCCAGCAGAACGACCTCAGGGGGGACCCAGTACTTC
few,TRBJ2-7,TRBV18,-,CASSPWARQAYEQYF,TGTGCCAGCTCACCGTGGGCTAGACAGGCCTACGAGCAGTACTTC
-,TRBJ1-4,TRBV18,-,CASSLQDTPMGKLFF,TGTGCCAGCTCACTGCAGGACACCCCCATGGGAAAACTGTTTTTT
-,TRBJ2-6,TRBV9,-,CASSRISRTGANVLTF,TGTGCCAGCAGTAGAATCTCCCGGACTGGGGCCAACGTCCTGACTTTC
-,TRBJ2-5,TRBV27,TRBD2,CASSRSGTRGGEQYF,TGTGCCAGCAGCCGATCGGGGACTAGGGGTGGGGAGCAGTACTTC
few,TRBJ2-7,TRBV18,TRBD1,CASSPRTGTGVAYEQYF,TGTGCCAGCTCACCGAGAACTGGGACAGGGGTCGCCTACGAGCAGTACTTC
-,TRBJ2-5,TRBV20-1,TRBD1,CSARRQGAETQYF,TGCAGTGCTCGACGACAGGGGGCTGAGACCCAGTACTTC
few,TRBJ2-2,TRBV15,TRBD1,CATSRDLDRGNTGELFF,TGTGCCACCAGCAGAGATTTGGACAGGGGAAACACCGGGGAGCTGTTTTTT
-,TRBJ1-1,TRBV6-2/TRBV6-3,TRBD1,CASSQGQDAEAFF,TGTGCCAGCAGTCAGGGACAGGACGCTGAAGCTTTCTTT
-,TRBJ2-2,TRBV20-1,TRBD1,CSARATGGDTGELFF,TGCAGTGCTAGAGCGACAGGGGGTGACACCGGGGAGCTGTTTTTT
-,TRBJ2-5,TRBV20-1,-,CSARGDGREETQYF,TGCAGTGCTAGAGGGGACGGTCGAGAAGAGACCCAGTACTTC
-,TRBJ1-1,TRBV6-1,-,CASSEGGRTEAFF,TGTGCCAGCAGTGAGGGGGGAAGGACTGAAGCTTTCTTT
few,TRBJ2-7,TRBV27,-,CASYQPGTPPYEQYF,TGTGCCAGCTACCAACCCGGGACCCCTCCCTACGAGCAGTACTTC
few,TRBJ1-5,TRBV20-1,TRBD1,CSAREGTGNQPQHF,TGCAGTGCTAGAGAAGGGACAGGGAATCAGCCCCAGCATTTT
many,TRBJ2-1,TRBV7-2,-,CASSLQGTYNEQFF,TGTGCCAGCAGCCTACAGGGAACCTACAATGAGCAGTTCTTC
-,TRBJ2-1,TRBV7-2,-,CASSLHSRYNEQFF,TGTGCCAGCAGCTTACATTCTAGATACAATGAGCAGTTCTTC
few,TRBJ1-4,TRBV12-3/TRBV12-4,TRBD1,CASSLGQEKLFF,TGTGCCAGCAGTTTGGGACAGGAAAAACTGTTTTTT
-,TRBJ1-2,TRBV6-5,TRBD1,CASSQNGQGDFF,TGTGCCAGCAGTCAGAACGGACAGGGGGACTTCTTC
-,TRBJ1-1,TRBV12-3/TRBV12-4,TRBD1,CASSFRDRNTEAFF,TGTGCCAGCAGTTTCCGGGACAGAAACACTGAAGCTTTCTTT
few,TRBJ2-5,TRBV7-9,-,CASSPDSPGRYF,TGTGCCAGCAGCCCCGACAGCCCCGGACGGTACTTC
few,TRBJ2-7,TRBV6-6,-,CASSYARLGLSYEQYF,TGTGCCAGCAGTTACGCCCGACTAGGCCTTTCCTACGAGCAGTACTTC
-,TRBJ2-5,TRBV14,-,CASSHLLGSQETQYF,TGTGCCAGCAGCCATTTGCTGGGGAGCCAAGAGACCCAGTACTTC